The rows below give T cell receptor beta chains drawn from one sample of a study of blood T cell repertoires in COVID-19. Sequencing was performed with immunoSEQ multiplex PCR; in TCRdb, only in-frame clones are kept and a portion is missing. The repertoire has some 180,000 clones, roughly 82% of them found once; the top ten carry 7.8%. The sequenced sample consisted of peripheral blood. Every receptor here comes from a woman aged 60-75 years with COVID-19, enrolled during active disease. CDR3s leave out the opening cysteine and the closing phenylalanine or tryptophan. Each record gives: V gene, J gene, CDR3 protein.

V: TRBV19; J: TRBJ2-1; CDR3: ASSNTGGNEQF
V: TRBV6-5; J: TRBJ1-3; CDR3: ASSFGNTIY
V: TRBV19; J: TRBJ1-6; CDR3: ASSMGKGANSPLH
V: TRBV28; J: TRBJ2-7; CDR3: AISTGPRYEQY
V: TRBV28; J: TRBJ1-5; CDR3: ASSSGGRQPQH
V: TRBV19; J: TRBJ1-6; CDR3: ASSIRPFGQGSSYNSPLH
V: TRBV6-6; J: TRBJ1-6; CDR3: ASESSYNSPLH
V: TRBV4-3; J: TRBJ1-1; CDR3: ASSQEEGYTEAF
V: TRBV6-2/TRBV6-3; J: TRBJ2-7; CDR3: ASSYAGYEQY
V: TRBV27; J: TRBJ1-2; CDR3: ASRRQGANYGYT
V: TRBV24-1; J: TRBJ2-1; CDR3: ATSDSPGGSGSLDEQF
V: TRBV7-9; J: TRBJ1-1; CDR3: ASSSRGIGEAF
V: TRBV9; J: TRBJ1-1; CDR3: ASSLTETQIYTEAF
V: TRBV19; J: TRBJ2-7; CDR3: ASSERSSSYEQY
V: TRBV5-1; J: TRBJ1-2; CDR3: ASSLDRGNYGYT